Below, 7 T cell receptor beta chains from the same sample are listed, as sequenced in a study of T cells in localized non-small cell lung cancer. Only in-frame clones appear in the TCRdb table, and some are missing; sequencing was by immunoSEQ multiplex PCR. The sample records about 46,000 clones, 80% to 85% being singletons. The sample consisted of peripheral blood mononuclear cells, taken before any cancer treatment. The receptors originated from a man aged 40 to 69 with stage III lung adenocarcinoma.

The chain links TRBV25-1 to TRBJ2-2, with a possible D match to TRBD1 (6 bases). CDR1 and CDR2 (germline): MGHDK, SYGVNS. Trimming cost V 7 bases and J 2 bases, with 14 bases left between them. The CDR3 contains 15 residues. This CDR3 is CASTFSDRNTGELFF. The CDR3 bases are TGTGCCAGCACCTTCTCGGACAGAAACACCGGGGAGCTGTTTTTT.

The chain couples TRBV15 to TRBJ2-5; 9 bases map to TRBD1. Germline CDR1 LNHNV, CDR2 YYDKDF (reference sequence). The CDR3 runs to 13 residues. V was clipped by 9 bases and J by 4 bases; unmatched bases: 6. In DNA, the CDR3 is TGTGCCACTCGGGACAGGGAGTCAGAGACCCAGTACTTC. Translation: CATRDRESETQYF.

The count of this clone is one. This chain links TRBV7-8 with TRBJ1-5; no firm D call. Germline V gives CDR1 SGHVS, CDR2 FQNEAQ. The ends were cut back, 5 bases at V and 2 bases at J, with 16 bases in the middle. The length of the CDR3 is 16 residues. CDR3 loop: CASSPSRVIGNQPQHF. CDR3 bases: TGTGCCAGCAGCCCCTCTCGGGTTATAGGCAATCAGCCCCAGCATTTT.

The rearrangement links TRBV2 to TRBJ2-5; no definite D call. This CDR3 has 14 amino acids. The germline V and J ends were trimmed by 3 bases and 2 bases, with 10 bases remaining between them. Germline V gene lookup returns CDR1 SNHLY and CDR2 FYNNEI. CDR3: CASSDLLQQETQYF. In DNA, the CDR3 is TGTGCCAGCAGTGACTTGCTACAACAAGAGACCCAGTACTTC.

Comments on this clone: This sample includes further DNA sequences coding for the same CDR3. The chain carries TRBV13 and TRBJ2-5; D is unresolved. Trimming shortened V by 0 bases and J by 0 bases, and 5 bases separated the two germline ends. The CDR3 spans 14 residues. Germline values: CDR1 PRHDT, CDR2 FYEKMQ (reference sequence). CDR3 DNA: TGTGCCAGCAGCTTAGGAGGTTACCAAGAGACCCAGTACTTC. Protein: CASSLGGYQETQYF.

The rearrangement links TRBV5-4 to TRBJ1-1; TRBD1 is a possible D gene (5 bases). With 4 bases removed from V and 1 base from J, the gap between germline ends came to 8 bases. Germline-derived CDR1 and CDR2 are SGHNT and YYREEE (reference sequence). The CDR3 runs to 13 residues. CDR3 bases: TGTGCCAGCAGCCCTGGACAGAACACTGAAGCTTTCTTT. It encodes CASSPGQNTEAFF.

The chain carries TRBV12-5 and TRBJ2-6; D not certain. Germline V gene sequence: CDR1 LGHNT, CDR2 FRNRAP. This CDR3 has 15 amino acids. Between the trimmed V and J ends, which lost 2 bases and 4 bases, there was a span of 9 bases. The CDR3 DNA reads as TGTGCTAGTGGTTTGTTTCTATCCGGGGCCAACGTCCTGACTTTC. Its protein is CASGLFLSGANVLTF. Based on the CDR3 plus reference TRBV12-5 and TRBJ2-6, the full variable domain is DARVTQTPRHKVTEMGQEVTMRCQPILGHNTVFWYRQTMMQGLELLAYFRNRAPLDDSGMPKDRFSAEMPDATLATLKIQPSEPRDSAVYFCASGLFLSGANVLTFGAGSRLTVL.